The 30 T cell receptor beta chains listed next were all sequenced from one sample in a study of T cells in narcolepsy. Generated by immunoSEQ multiplex PCR, the TCRdb table keeps only in-frame clones and is missing some. The sample has fewer than 25,000 clones, around 81% seen once; the top ten hold around 4%. Sequencing was carried out using memory (CD45RA-) CD4+ T cells from blood. These receptors were collected from a human donor in good health.

V gene TRBV5-5 combines with J gene TRBJ2-7, with 8 bases matching TRBD1. V shed 4 bases and J 5 bases; nucleotides not matched to a gene: 8. The CDR3 length is 14 residues. The germline V gene has CDR1 SGHKS and CDR2 YYEKEE (reference sequence). CDR3 sequence: CASSAGQGPHEQYF. The CDR3 region has the DNA TGTGCCAGCAGCGCAGGACAGGGCCCCCACGAGCAGTACTTC.

The chain has TRBV5-1 and TRBJ1-1; no firm D call. V lost 4 bases and J lost 4, with 11 bases in between. The CDR3 runs 13 residues. From germline, CDR1 is SGHRS and CDR2 YFSETQ. CDR3 amino acids: CASSTWGGTEAFF. The CDR3 DNA is TGCGCCAGCAGCACCTGGGGAGGCACTGAAGCTTTCTTT.

The CDR3 reads CASSPGTLGAQYF. The DNA for the CDR3 is TGTGCCAGCAGCCCCGGGACCCTAGGGGCCCAGTACTTC. V is TRBV7-2 and J is TRBJ2-5, with D possibly called TRBD1 or TRBD2 (5 bases each). Deletions cut 5 bases from V and 9 bases from J, with 16 bases between. The germline CDR1 and CDR2 sequences are SGHTA and FQGNSA. CDR3 length equals 13 residues.

This clone was counted a few times. This chain connects TRBV5-8 to TRBJ1-6; D call uncertain. The CDR3 extends over 15 amino acids. V lost 4 bases and J lost 6, with 14 bases in between. CDR1 and CDR2 (germline): SGHTS, YDEGEE. CDR3 residues: CASSLWTVSNSPLHF. CDR3 DNA sequence: TGTGCCAGCAGCCTGTGGACGGTCTCTAATTCACCCCTCCACTTT. Together with reference TRBV5-8 and TRBJ1-6, the CDR3 gives the full variable domain: EAGVTQSPTHLIKTRGQQATLRCSPISGHTSVYWYQQALGLGLQFLLWYDEGEERNRGNFPPRFSGRQFPNYSSELNVNALELEDSALYLCASSLWTVSNSPLHFGNGTRLTVT.

The V and J genes are TRBV6-1 and TRBJ2-1, with D perhaps being TRBD1 or TRBD2 (6 bases each). Germline-derived CDR1 and CDR2 are MNHNS and SASEGT. V lost 1 base, J lost 1 base, and 11 bases lay in between. The CDR3 spans 16 residues. The CDR3 spells CASSEVGGGSYNEQFF. CDR3 sequence (DNA): TGTGCCAGCAGTGAAGTAGGAGGGGGGTCCTACAATGAGCAGTTCTTC.

V gene TRBV2 combines with J gene TRBJ2-1, with 12 bases fitting TRBD2. The germline gives CDR1 SNHLY, CDR2 FYNNEI. This CDR3 is built from 15 residues. After removal of 2 bases from V and 8 bases from J, the junction contained 4 bases not matched to a gene. The CDR3 DNA follows: TGTGCCAGCAGTGAACGGACTAGCGGGGTGGATGAGCAGTTCTTC. It encodes CASSERTSGVDEQFF. Supplemented by reference TRBV2 and TRBJ2-1, the full variable domain reads EPEVTQTPSHQVTQMGQEVILRCVPISNHLYFYWYRQILGQKVEFLVSFYNNEISEKSEIFDDQFSVERPDGSNFTLKIRSTKLEDSAMYFCASSERTSGVDEQFFGPGTRLTVL.

V and J are TRBV10-3 and TRBJ1-2; a possible D gene is TRBD1 (5 bases). The CDR3 runs to 13 residues. Looked up from germline, CDR1 is ENHRY and CDR2 is SYGVKD. V was clipped by 8 bases and J by 5 bases, with 15 bases between them. CDR3 in DNA: TGTGCCATCGTTAGGGGCCCGGGGTATGGCTACACCTTC. It is translated as CAIVRGPGYGYTF.

The rearrangement links TRBV4-2 to TRBJ1-1; 11 bases map to TRBD1. The CDR3 is made up of 17 amino acids. CDR1 and CDR2 (germline): LGHNA, YNFKEQ. The J segment lost 1 base and the V segment lost 6 bases, leaving 10 bases of the junction unmatched. The CDR3 DNA is TGTGCCAGCAGGGGGGACAGGGGGAAACTTGGGAACACTGAAGCTTTCTTT. Amino acids: CASRGDRGKLGNTEAFF.

The chain links TRBV10-3 to TRBJ1-6; 9 bases align to TRBD1. The CDR3 spans 17 residues. The germline V gene has CDR1 ENHRY and CDR2 SYGVKD. J was trimmed by 7 bases and V by 6 bases; bases with no gene match: 13. The CDR3 sequence: CAIRSGTGKEGNSPLHF. CDR3 DNA sequence: TGTGCCATCAGATCCGGGACAGGGAAAGAGGGGAATTCACCCCTCCACTTT.

This chain links TRBV7-9 with TRBJ1-2, with TRBD1 matching over 9 bases. From germline, CDR1 is SEHNR and CDR2 FQNEAQ (reference sequence). This CDR3 contains 14 residues. V trimming: 5 bases; J trimming: 6 bases; junction bases outside the gene matches: 7. CDR3 amino acids: CASSDRQGENGYTF. Here the CDR3 DNA reads TGTGCCAGCAGCGACCGACAGGGGGAGAATGGCTACACCTTC.

The V call is TRBV20-1, the J call TRBJ1-1; D gene ambiguous. This CDR3 spans 11 amino acids. Between the trimmed V and J ends, which lost 4 bases and 6 bases, there was a span of 9 bases. CDR1 and CDR2 (germline): DFQATT, SNEGSKA (reference sequence). CDR3 DNA: TGCAGTGCTAAAGAACGTTCTGAAGCTTTCTTT. This sequence encodes CSAKERSEAFF.

J is TRBJ2-7 and V is TRBV6-1; 9 nucleotides align to TRBD1. CDR1 and CDR2 (germline): MNHNS, SASEGT. The CDR3 runs to 14 residues. The ends lost 7 bases at V and 2 bases at J; junction bases unmatched: 6. The CDR3 sequence is CASKGTGRTYEQYF. CDR3 DNA sequence: TGTGCCAGCAAGGGGACAGGGAGAACCTACGAGCAGTACTTC.

The V and J genes are TRBV5-4 and TRBJ1-2; D perhaps matches TRBD1 (6 bases). Germline CDR1 SGHNT, CDR2 YYREEE (reference sequence). The CDR3 sequence is 13 residues long. V was clipped by 4 bases and J by 1 base, with 8 bases between them. CDR3 nucleotide sequence: TGTGCCAGCAGCATGGACAGTAACTATGGCTACACCTTC. Its protein is CASSMDSNYGYTF.

In this sample, this clone turned up once. DNA for the CDR3: TGTGCCGCATGGACTAGCGTGAGGTACCAAGAGACCCAGTACTTC. Protein: CAAWTSVRYQETQYF. The rearrangement joins TRBV10-3 to TRBJ2-5; 9 bases match TRBD2. The CDR3 is made up of 15 amino acids. Trimming cost V 11 bases and J 0 bases; bases outside gene matches: 10. Germline values: CDR1 ENHRY, CDR2 SYGVKD.

The gene calls are TRBV2 and TRBJ2-7; D is ambiguous. The V end was cut by 0 bases, the J end by 6 bases, with 9 bases between. This CDR3 is built from 13 residues. Germline assignment: CDR1 SNHLY and CDR2 FYNNEI. CDR3 in amino acids: CASSEALRSEQYF. The CDR3 DNA follows: TGTGCCAGCAGTGAAGCGCTCAGAAGCGAGCAGTACTTC.

The chain joins TRBV9 to TRBJ2-2; TRBD1 is a possible D gene (6 bases). Trimming removed 3 bases from V and 2 bases from J, with 11 bases in between. The CDR3 extends over 15 amino acids. The germline gives CDR1 SGDLS, CDR2 YYNGEE. This CDR3 reads CASSARDTNTGELFF. The DNA for the CDR3 is TGTGCCAGCAGCGCCCGGGACACTAACACCGGGGAGCTGTTTTTT.

This clone came up once. The chain couples TRBV5-6 to TRBJ2-3, with a tentative D call TRBD2 (8 bases). CDR3 length: 15 residues. V lost 4 bases, J lost 5 bases, and 17 bases lay in between. Germline CDR1 and CDR2: SGHDT and YYEEEE. DNA of the CDR3: TGTGCCAGCAGCGACCCCGGGAGGGGGCAAGATACGCAGTATTTT. Translated, it gives CASSDPGRGQDTQYF.

This clone was detected only a few times. V and J are TRBV14 and TRBJ2-3, with 10 bases fitting TRBD1. The CDR3 sequence is 15 residues long. Trimming took 5 bases from V and 7 from J; bases not matched to a gene: 9. Germline values: CDR1 SGHDN, CDR2 FVKESK. The CDR3 coding sequence is TGTGCCAGCAGCAAGCACAGGACAGGGGGAAATACGCAGTATTTT. Translating gives CASSKHRTGGNTQYF. Using reference TRBV14 and TRBJ2-3 for the parts outside the CDR3, the full variable domain is EAGVTQFPSHSVIEKGQTVTLRCDPISGHDNLYWYRRVMGKEIKFLLHFVKESKQDESGMPNNRFLAERTGGTYSTLKVQPAELEDSGVYFCASSKHRTGGNTQYFGPGTRLTVL.

V usage is TRBV5-1 and J usage is TRBJ2-3, with TRBD2 matching 9 bases. The junction had 8 bases not matched to a gene; V was cut back by 1 base and J by 2 bases. Germline-derived CDR1 and CDR2 are SGHRS and YFSETQ. The CDR3 spans 17 residues. This chain's CDR3 is CASSLSLAGFSTDTQYF. CDR3 in DNA: TGCGCCAGCAGCTTGAGCCTAGCGGGGTTCTCCACAGATACGCAGTATTTT.

The chain couples TRBV5-6 to TRBJ1-1, with 9 bases aligning to TRBD1. The CDR3 contains 15 residues. In germline, CDR1 is SGHDT, CDR2 YYEEEE. Unmatched junction bases numbered 8, after V lost 3 bases and J lost 5 bases. Here the CDR3 DNA reads TGTGCCAGCAGCTACCAACAGGGGGCGTATACTGAAGCTTTCTTT. This sequence encodes CASSYQQGAYTEAFF.

The chain is built from TRBV2 and TRBJ2-1, with 9 bases that match TRBD2. The CDR3 extends over 14 amino acids. CDR1 is SNHLY, CDR2 FYNNEI, per germline. After removal of 8 bases from V and 4 bases from J, the junction contained 6 bases not matched to a gene. Here the CDR3 reads CASRAGGVYNEQFF. The CDR3 DNA reads TGTGCCAGCCGAGCGGGGGGAGTTTACAATGAGCAGTTCTTC.

This chain joins TRBV6-5 and TRBJ1-2, with unresolved D. The V end was cut by 4 bases, the J end by 0 bases, with 9 bases between. Germline V gene lookup returns CDR1 MNHEY and CDR2 SVGAGI. This CDR3 spans 14 amino acids. CDR3 sequence: CASSSSGANYGYTF. DNA for the CDR3: TGTGCCAGCAGTTCCTCAGGCGCTAACTATGGCTACACCTTC.

This rearrangement joins TRBV29-1 to TRBJ2-1, with a tentative D call TRBD1 (6 bases). Germline loops: CDR1 SQVTM, CDR2 ANQGSEA. Between the trimmed V and J ends, which lost 6 bases and 0 bases, there was a span of 9 bases. The CDR3 extends over 13 amino acids. DNA of the CDR3: TGCAGCGTCGCAGGGGTCTCCTACAATGAGCAGTTCTTC. It encodes CSVAGVSYNEQFF.

CDR3 bases: TGTGCCAGCAGCCACGGCGGACTAGCAGCTTCTTACGAGCAGTACTTC. Translating it yields CASSHGGLAASYEQYF. The rearrangement joins TRBV5-4 to TRBJ2-7; 8 nucleotides match TRBD2. CDR3 size: 16 residues. Germline CDR1 reads SGHNT; CDR2 reads YYREEE (reference sequence). Trimming took 4 bases from V and 4 from J; bases not matched to a gene: 13. Together with reference TRBV5-4 and TRBJ2-7, the CDR3 gives the full variable domain: ETGVTQSPTHLIKTRGQQVTLRCSSQSGHNTVSWYQQALGQGPQFIFQYYREEENGRGNFPPRFSGLQFPNYSSELNVNALELDDSALYLCASSHGGLAASYEQYFGPGTRLTVT.

The chain uses TRBV7-2 and TRBJ2-5; the D is unclear. The last part of the DNA fits TRBJ2-7 better; the J call may be wrong. The CDR3 sequence is 15 residues long. Germline assignment: CDR1 SGHTA and CDR2 FQGNSA. The CDR3 region has the DNA TGTGCCAGCAGCTTAGCGGTTGCCAGCTCCTACGAGCAGTACTTC. Protein sequence: CASSLAVASSYEQYF.

The CDR3 coding sequence is TGTGCCAGCTCACCACCTCAGGGGGCGGGACGCGGTAATGGCTACACCTTC. As protein: CASSPPQGAGRGNGYTF. The V gene is TRBV18, the J gene TRBJ1-2; 8 bases are shared with TRBD1. This CDR3 contains 17 residues. In germline, CDR1 is KGHSH, CDR2 LQKENI. Germline trimming cut 0 bases from V and 6 bases from J; bases unmatched to any gene: 12.

The chain is built from TRBV5-6 and TRBJ2-3, with a possible D match to TRBD1 (6 bases). Trimming removed 4 bases at V and 7 bases at J, with 16 bases between. The CDR3 totals 14 residues. Germline CDR1 SGHDT, CDR2 YYEEEE. The CDR3 loop reads CASSQNDRTNTQYF. DNA for the CDR3: TGTGCCAGCAGCCAAAACGACAGGACGAATACGCAGTATTTT.

The chain couples TRBV9 to TRBJ2-5, with 9 bases aligning to TRBD2. The CDR3 is 16 amino acids. From germline, CDR1 is SGDLS and CDR2 YYNGEE. V gave up 0 bases and J gave up 2 bases; unmatched junction bases: 5. CDR3: CASSVAPSGAQETQYF. The CDR3 DNA reads TGTGCCAGCAGCGTAGCTCCTAGCGGGGCTCAAGAGACCCAGTACTTC.

The J gene is TRBJ2-3, the V gene TRBV18; D is unresolved. The V gene's germline CDR1 is KGHSH and CDR2 LQKENI. This CDR3 has 14 residues. With 2 bases removed from V and 3 bases from J, the gap between germline ends came to 9 bases. The CDR3 DNA sequence: TGTGCCAGCTCACCATTCGGAAGTACAGATACGCAGTATTTT. It translates to CASSPFGSTDTQYF.

This clone was counted once. The V gene is TRBV23-1, the J gene TRBJ2-1; 15 bases agree with TRBD2. TRBV23-1 is reported as an ORF; its role is uncertain. V dropped 0 bases and J dropped 4; count of bases not matched to a gene: 16. The CDR3 loop spans 22 amino acids. CDR3 protein: CASSQSEGESGTSGGSYNEQFF. CDR3 DNA: TGCGCCAGCAGTCAATCGGAAGGGGAAAGTGGGACTAGCGGGGGGAGTTACAATGAGCAGTTCTTC.